Given below is one T cell receptor (beta chain) in context. The antigen is not known. For the second PCR, which ran for 7 to 11 cycles, a sample-barcoded 5' primer and a J-beta primer mix were used. The template-switch adaptor, which had 12 random nucleotides, put a tag on each cDNA molecule. TCRdb reprocessed the 5' RACE reads with MiXCR, giving one entry per CDR3 protein. The data hold about 800,000 distinct CDR3 sequences, with around 25% observed a single time. The sample originates from a study of blood T cells in healthy people across ages. Regarding the study as a whole: Considered underestimates were the diversity estimates obtained from one million T cells.

Each sample had at least 6.5 million PBMCs isolated. This sample also appeared in a second study, on T cells of mothers and their children. Per that paper: The authors added sample barcodes and 2-4 random nucleotides using the M1S primer of the second PCR.

Sequenced sample: blood. This clonotype originated in a boy aged 5-17 years in good health.

The CDR3 reads CASSHDSLNQPQHF. CDR3 sequence (DNA): TGTGCCAGCAGTCACGACAGCCTGAATCAGCCCCAGCATTTT. V and J are TRBV28 and TRBJ1-5, with D tentatively TRBD1 (5 bases). The CDR3 length is 14 residues. CDR1 and CDR2 from the germline V gene are MDHEN and SYDVKM. Trimming took 5 bases from V and 4 from J, leaving 12 bases between them.